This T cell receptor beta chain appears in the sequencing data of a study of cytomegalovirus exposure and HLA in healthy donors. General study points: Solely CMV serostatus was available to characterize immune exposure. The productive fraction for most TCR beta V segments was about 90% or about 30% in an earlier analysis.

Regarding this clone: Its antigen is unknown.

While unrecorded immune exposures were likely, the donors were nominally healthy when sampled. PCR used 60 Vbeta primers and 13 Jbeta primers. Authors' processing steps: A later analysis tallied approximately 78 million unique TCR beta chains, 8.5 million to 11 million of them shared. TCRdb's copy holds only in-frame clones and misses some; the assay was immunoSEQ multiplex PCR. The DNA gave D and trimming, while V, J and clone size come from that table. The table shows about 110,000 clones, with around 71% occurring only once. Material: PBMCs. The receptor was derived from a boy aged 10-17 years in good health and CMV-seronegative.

The CDR3 here is CASGYTGQGAGGYTF. The CDR3 region has the DNA TGTGCCAGCGGCTACACGGGACAGGGGGCGGGTGGCTACACCTTC. The chain employs TRBV27 and TRBJ1-2, with TRBD1 matching 12 bases. Trimming at V came to 8 bases and at J to 7 bases, leaving 11 bases not matched to a gene. This CDR3 comprises 15 residues. Germline lookup yields CDR1 MNHEY and CDR2 SMNVEV (reference sequence).